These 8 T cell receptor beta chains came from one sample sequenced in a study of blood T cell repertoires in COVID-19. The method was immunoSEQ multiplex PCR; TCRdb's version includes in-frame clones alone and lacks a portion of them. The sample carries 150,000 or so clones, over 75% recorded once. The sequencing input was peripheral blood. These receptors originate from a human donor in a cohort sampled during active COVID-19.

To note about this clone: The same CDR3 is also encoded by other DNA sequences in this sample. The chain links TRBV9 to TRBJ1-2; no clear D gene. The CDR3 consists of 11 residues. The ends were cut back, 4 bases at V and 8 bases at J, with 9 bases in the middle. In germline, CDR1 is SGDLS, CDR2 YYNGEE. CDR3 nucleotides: TGTGCCAGCAGCAGAGGAGGGGGCTACACCTTC. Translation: CASSRGGGYTF. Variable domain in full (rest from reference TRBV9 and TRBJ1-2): DSGVTQTPKHLITATGQRVTLRCSPRSGDLSVYWYQQSLDQGLQFLIQYYNGEERAKGNILERFSAQQFPDLHSELNLSSLELGDSALYFCASSRGGGYTFGSGTRLTVV.

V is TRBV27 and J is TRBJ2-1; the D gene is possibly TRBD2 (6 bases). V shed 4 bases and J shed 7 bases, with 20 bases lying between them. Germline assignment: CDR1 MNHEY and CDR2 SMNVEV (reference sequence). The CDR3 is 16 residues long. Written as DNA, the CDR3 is TGTGCCAGCAGTTCCCGCGGGAATTCCCTGGGAAATGAGCAGTTCTTC. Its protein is CASSSRGNSLGNEQFF.

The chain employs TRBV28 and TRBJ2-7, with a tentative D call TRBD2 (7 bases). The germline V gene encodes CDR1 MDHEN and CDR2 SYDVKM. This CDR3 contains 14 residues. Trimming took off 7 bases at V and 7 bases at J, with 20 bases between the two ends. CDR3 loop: CASIRFGGAGEQYF. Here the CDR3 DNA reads TGTGCCAGCATCCGGTTTGGGGGGGCGGGAGAGCAGTACTTC.

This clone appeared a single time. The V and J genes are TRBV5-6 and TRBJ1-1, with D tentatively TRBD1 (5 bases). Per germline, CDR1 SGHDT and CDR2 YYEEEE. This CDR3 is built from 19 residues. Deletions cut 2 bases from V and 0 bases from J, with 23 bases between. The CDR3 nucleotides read TGTGCCAGCAGCTTCCCCCGGCAGGGCAGGTCTGGGGTGAACACTGAAGCTTTCTTT. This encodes CASSFPRQGRSGVNTEAFF.

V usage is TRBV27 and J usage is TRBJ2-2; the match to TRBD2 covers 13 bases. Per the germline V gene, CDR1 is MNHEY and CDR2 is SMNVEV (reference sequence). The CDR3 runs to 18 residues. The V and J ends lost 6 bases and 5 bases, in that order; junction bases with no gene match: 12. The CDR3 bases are TGTGCCAGCAGCCCAACGGGACTAGCGGGAAGAGAGACCGGGGAGCTGTTTTTT. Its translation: CASSPTGLAGRETGELFF.

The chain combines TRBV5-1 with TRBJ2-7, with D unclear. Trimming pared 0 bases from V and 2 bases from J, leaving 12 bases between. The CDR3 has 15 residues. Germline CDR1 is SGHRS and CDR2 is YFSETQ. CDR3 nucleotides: TGCGCCAGCAGCTTGGACGGAGCGTTTCCCTACGAGCAGTACTTC. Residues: CASSLDGAFPYEQYF.

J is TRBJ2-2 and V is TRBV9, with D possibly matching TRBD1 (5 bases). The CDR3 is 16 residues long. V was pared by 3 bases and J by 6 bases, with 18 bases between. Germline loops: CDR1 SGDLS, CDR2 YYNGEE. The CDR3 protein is CASSEGQGLDPGELFF. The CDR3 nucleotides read TGTGCCAGCAGCGAAGGGCAGGGCCTGGATCCCGGGGAGCTGTTTTTT. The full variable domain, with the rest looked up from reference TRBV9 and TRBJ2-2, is DSGVTQTPKHLITATGQRVTLRCSPRSGDLSVYWYQQSLDQGLQFLIQYYNGEERAKGNILERFSAQQFPDLHSELNLSSLELGDSALYFCASSEGQGLDPGELFFGEGSRLTVL.

Here the CDR3 DNA reads TGTGCCAGCAGTCTGACAGGGGGTAGAGAGACCCAGTACTTC. Translating gives CASSLTGGRETQYF. The chain joins TRBV2 to TRBJ2-5; TRBD1 agrees at 9 bases. The germline V gene encodes CDR1 SNHLY and CDR2 FYNNEI. This CDR3 has 14 amino acids. J gave up 4 bases and V 5 bases, and 5 bases lay outside the gene matches.